Below, one T cell receptor (beta chain) is given with its context. In the study's own analysis: From reference gene primer amplification, estimates of nucleated cell counts were derived. Produced via immunoSEQ multiplex PCR; TCRdb's table is partial and in-frame only. The V and J calls and the clone size are those of that table, but D and trimming were determined from the DNA. The repertoire consists of around 270,000 clones, with around 89% occurring once and the leading ten covering about 4.6%. The sample is drawn from a study of blood T cell repertoires in COVID-19. Study background: COVID-19 samples, acute and convalescent, were from the United States, Italy and Spain. Sources were T cells, B-cell-depleted T cells, or PBMCs; the material itself was cDNA or gDNA.

The CDR3 has 14 residues. V lost 4 bases and J lost 4; bases outside the gene matches: 6. Germline V gene data show CDR1 as SGHTA and CDR2 as FQGNSA. The TCR was taken from a man aged 35 to 55 with acute or convalescent COVID-19. The chain joins TRBV7-2 to TRBJ1-1, with TRBD1 matching over 7 bases. Sample: peripheral blood. The CDR3 sequence: CASSSPGGRTEAFF. CDR3 DNA sequence: TGTGCCAGCAGCTCACCAGGGGGTCGCACTGAAGCTTTCTTT.